This is a list of T cell receptor beta chains from one sample in a study of T cell responses to AZD1222 COVID-19 vaccine. The repertoire was sequenced with immunoSEQ multiplex PCR; TCRdb's copy has only in-frame clones and lacks some. The sample carries roughly 100,000 clones, about 88% recorded once. The material sequenced was peripheral blood, taken 28 days after the second AZD1222 dose. The receptors stem from an adult who received the AZD1222 COVID-19 vaccine. Both conserved end residues are part of each CDR3. The order of the fields is J gene, V gene, clone size, D gene, CDR3 protein, CDR3 DNA. D genes are given only for firm matches. Rows may omit the clone size; those that give it use once, few, many or a size class.

j_gene: TRBJ1-6; v_gene: TRBV11-2; abundance: few; d_gene: NA; CDR3aa: CASSFGGGGSPSPLHF; CDR3nt: TGTGCCAGCAGCTTTGGGGGGGGCGGTTCTCCTTCACCCCTCCACTTT
j_gene: TRBJ2-7; v_gene: TRBV19; abundance: NA; d_gene: TRBD2; CDR3aa: CASSMGGLAGSSYEQYF; CDR3nt: TGTGCCAGTAGTATGGGAGGACTAGCGGGGAGCTCCTACGAGCAGTACTTC
j_gene: TRBJ1-1; v_gene: TRBV2; abundance: NA; d_gene: NA; CDR3aa: CASSAGTEAFF; CDR3nt: TGTGCCAGCAGTGCTGGCACTGAAGCTTTCTTT
j_gene: TRBJ1-6; v_gene: TRBV12-3/TRBV12-4; abundance: once; d_gene: TRBD1; CDR3aa: CASRRGTDSPLHF; CDR3nt: TGTGCCAGCAGGAGAGGGACAGATTCACCCCTCCACTTT
j_gene: TRBJ1-4; v_gene: TRBV28; abundance: NA; d_gene: NA; CDR3aa: CASSQGTAAANEKLFF; CDR3nt: TGTGCCAGCAGTCAGGGCACCGCGGCGGCCAATGAAAAACTGTTTTTT
j_gene: TRBJ1-3; v_gene: TRBV4-1; abundance: once; d_gene: NA; CDR3aa: CASSQAGVGFGNTIYF; CDR3nt: TGCGCCAGCAGCCAAGCAGGGGTAGGATTTGGAAACACCATATATTTT
j_gene: TRBJ2-7; v_gene: TRBV5-6; abundance: NA; d_gene: TRBD1; CDR3aa: CASTLGTGGSYEQYF; CDR3nt: TGTGCCAGCACCCTGGGGACAGGGGGCTCCTACGAGCAGTACTTC
j_gene: TRBJ2-7; v_gene: TRBV19; abundance: NA; d_gene: TRBD2; CDR3aa: CASSPGLAGLTYEQYF; CDR3nt: TGTGCCAGTAGCCCCGGACTAGCGGGACTAACCTACGAGCAGTACTTC
j_gene: TRBJ2-1; v_gene: TRBV7-3; abundance: NA; d_gene: TRBD2; CDR3aa: CASSLGTQHRGRVLRDNEQFF; CDR3nt: TGTGCCAGCAGCTTAGGCACCCAGCATCGCGGGAGGGTTCTTCGGGACAATGAGCAGTTCTTC
j_gene: TRBJ1-1; v_gene: TRBV9; abundance: once; d_gene: NA; CDR3aa: CASSGPQGPEAFF; CDR3nt: TGTGCCAGCAGCGGACCACAGGGTCCTGAAGCTTTCTTT